The 10 T cell receptor beta chains listed next were all sequenced from one sample in a study of cytomegalovirus exposure and HLA in healthy donors. Generated by immunoSEQ multiplex PCR, the TCRdb table keeps only in-frame clones and is missing some. The table has 260,000 or so clones, approximately 90% seen once. Sequencing input: PBMCs. These receptors were obtained from a woman younger than 35 in good health and CMV-seronegative.

This chain uses TRBV19 with TRBJ1-5; D is possibly TRBD1 (6 bases). Germline-derived CDR1 and CDR2 are LNHDA and SQIVND (reference sequence). This CDR3 contains 13 residues. The V end lost 3 bases, the J end lost 7 bases, and 10 bases lay between the germline ends. CDR3 DNA: TGTGCCAGTAGTATTCCAGGGGACCAGCCCCAGCATTTT. It encodes CASSIPGDQPQHF.

The V and J genes are TRBV2 and TRBJ2-7; the match to TRBD2 covers 7 bases. This CDR3 spans 14 amino acids. V lost 4 bases, J lost 6 bases, and 9 bases stayed unmatched. Germline loops: CDR1 SNHLY, CDR2 FYNNEI. CDR3 DNA sequence: TGTGCCAGCAGTGTATACGCGGGAGACGTCGAGCAGTACTTC. Amino acids: CASSVYAGDVEQYF.

The chain recombines TRBV4-1 with TRBJ1-5; 10 bases map to TRBD1. CDR3 length: 16 amino acids. The trim removed 4 bases at V and 2 bases at J, leaving 5 bases unmatched. CDR1 and CDR2 from the germline V gene are MGHRA and YSYEKL. The CDR3 loop is CASSPTGGAGNQPQHF. CDR3 DNA: TGCGCCAGCAGCCCGACAGGGGGCGCCGGCAATCAGCCCCAGCATTTT.

The chain recombines TRBV6-1 with TRBJ1-4; TRBD1 aligns across 7 bases. CDR3 length equals 14 residues. Germline CDR1 and CDR2: MNHNS and SASEGT. The V segment lost 6 bases and the J segment 5 bases; nucleotides outside the gene matches: 6. In nucleotides, the CDR3 is TGTGCCAGCAGAGACAGACAGGGAAATGAAAAACTGTTTTTT. Its translation: CASRDRQGNEKLFF.

The chain recombines TRBV28 with TRBJ1-2; no reliable D call. Between the trimmed V and J ends, which lost 3 bases and 7 bases, there was a span of 6 bases. This CDR3 has 11 amino acids. The germline V gene has CDR1 MDHEN and CDR2 SYDVKM. CDR3 amino acids: CASSLYGGYTF. The CDR3 DNA follows: TGTGCCAGCAGTTTGTACGGTGGCTACACCTTC.

The chain employs TRBV27 and TRBJ2-1; 9 bases agree with TRBD2. The CDR3 runs to 12 residues. V was pared by 9 bases and J by 6 bases, with 3 bases of the junction left unmatched. Germline CDR1 and CDR2: MNHEY and SMNVEV (reference sequence). The CDR3 sequence is CASGTSSNEQFF. The CDR3 coding sequence is TGTGCCAGTGGGACTAGCTCCAATGAGCAGTTCTTC.

The V gene is TRBV7-9, the J gene TRBJ1-6; 8 bases line up with TRBD1. Germline CDR1 and CDR2: SEHNR and FQNEAQ (reference sequence). J lost 7 bases, V lost 7 bases, and 6 bases had no gene match. This CDR3 is built from 14 residues. The CDR3 here is CASTAGGGNSPLHF. CDR3 DNA: TGTGCCAGCACCGCAGGGGGCGGAAATTCACCCCTCCACTTT.

The chain joins TRBV10-1 to TRBJ2-7, with 9 bases that match TRBD1. Germline CDR1 WNHNN, CDR2 SYGVQD (reference sequence). The CDR3 sequence is 14 residues long. Unmatched junction bases numbered 7, after V lost 8 bases and J lost 2 bases. In DNA form, the CDR3 reads TGCGCCAGCTCGCGTGGGACAGGGCCCTACGAGCAGTACTTC. Protein: CASSRGTGPYEQYF.

The V call is TRBV5-6, the J call TRBJ2-7; a possible D gene is TRBD1 (6 bases). The germline CDR1 and CDR2 sequences are SGHDT and YYEEEE. CDR3 size: 13 residues. V was cut by 5 bases and J by 4 bases, with 13 bases left in between. This chain's CDR3 is CASSLQGRYEQYF. CDR3 DNA: TGTGCCAGCAGTCTCCAGGGGCGGTACGAGCAGTACTTC.

This clone has only one observation. The chain uses TRBV6-6 and TRBJ1-3, with D unresolved. Germline CDR1 reads MNHNY; CDR2 reads SVGAGI (reference sequence). Trimming shortened V by 6 bases and J by 2 bases, and 5 bases separated the two germline ends. This CDR3 has 12 residues. The CDR3 sequence is CASRSTGNTIYF. CDR3 DNA: TGTGCCAGCAGATCAACTGGAAACACCATATATTTT.